A selection of T cell receptor beta chains follows, all from one sample in a study of CD8 T cells in cerebrospinal fluid in Alzheimer's disease. For each CDR3 protein, TCRdb gives one entry from its re-call of the 10x single-cell sequencing reads, without DNA. In total, the table holds some 1,000 distinct CDR3 sequences. Sequenced input: cerebrospinal fluid. The receptors here all came from a human donor in good health. The CDR3 runs from the conserved cysteine through the conserved F or W. Fields, in order: J gene, clone size, V gene, CDR3 protein. Where a row states a size, it is once, few, many or the class of an expanded clone; other rows omit it.

TRBJ2-5	large	TRBV7-9	CASTTAQETQYF
TRBJ2-1	medium-sized	TRBV4-1	CASSQSPLASGYNEQFF
TRBJ1-1	large	TRBV28	CATQGTAYTEAFF
TRBJ2-1	medium-sized	TRBV30	CAWTASGGAREQFF
TRBJ2-7	medium-sized	TRBV28	CASSSTIVTGPSSYEQYF
TRBJ2-3	medium-sized	TRBV5-1	CASSLATSASTDTQYF
TRBJ1-5	medium-sized	TRBV7-2	CASSWGGGNQPQHF
TRBJ2-1	medium-sized	TRBV12-3/TRBV12-4	CASSTGLSSYNEQFF
TRBJ2-3	NA	TRBV11-2	CASSLMTPEDTQYF
TRBJ2-1	medium-sized	TRBV4-2	CASSQSTSGGLNEQFF
TRBJ1-5	medium-sized	TRBV2	CASGEGLWQPQHF
TRBJ1-1	medium-sized	TRBV24-1	CATSHGHLNTEAFF
TRBJ2-7	large	TRBV5-1	CASSSTRSGGYEQYF
TRBJ2-2	medium-sized	TRBV7-9	CATKNRGKAGELFF
TRBJ1-1	medium-sized	TRBV12-3/TRBV12-4	CASSTGTGAFF
TRBJ1-3	hyperexpanded	TRBV7-8	CASSTSGQFSSGNTIYF
TRBJ2-5	medium-sized	TRBV5-1	CASSLGGGGVETQYF
TRBJ1-5	medium-sized	TRBV10-2	CASSQGSNQPQHF
TRBJ2-3	medium-sized	TRBV20-1	CSARGTEDTQYF
TRBJ2-7	medium-sized	TRBV21-1	CASRHSGRLLYEQYF
TRBJ1-1	large	TRBV12-3/TRBV12-4	CASNPGLNTEAFF
TRBJ1-2	medium-sized	TRBV2	CASSAGVGLGTGYTF
TRBJ1-1	medium-sized	TRBV6-2/TRBV6-3	CASSSLGQANTEAFF
TRBJ1-2	NA	TRBV30	CAWSSGNEGYTF
TRBJ1-6	NA	TRBV30	CAWRGQSNNSPLHF
TRBJ2-1	large	TRBV20-1	CSARGLAGTISYNEQFF
TRBJ1-2	medium-sized	TRBV30	CAWSGDGNYGYTF
TRBJ1-2	medium-sized	TRBV7-9	CASTSGGYGYTF
TRBJ2-1	medium-sized	TRBV5-6	CASSRPEGNEQFF